What follows describes a single T cell receptor beta chain. Its binding antigen is unknown. Base qualities were left out, and no much larger clone turns up one base away. Frozen genomic DNA underwent high-throughput TCRbeta CDR3 sequencing by immunoSEQ, including PCR amplification, mapping, bias correction and internal controls. The study's processing was this. Productive rearrangements were retained, and unique TCRbeta sequences were defined by the CDR3 nucleotide sequence together with the V and J gene. For a sequence to be called donor-reactive, it needed a frequency of at least 0.01% and at least 5-fold expansion in CFSE-low cells compared with unstimulated pre-transplant cells. Minimum frequency thresholds were set for each subject on the basis of the unstimulated sample with the lowest template count, so that a detection power of at least 90% was ensured. Repertoire turnover was measured by Jensen-Shannon divergence between the top 1000 TCRbeta sequences post- and pre-transplant. Two-sided Fisher's exact tests were used to test for changes in how often donor-reactive sequences were detected. In its TCRdb copy, this immuneACCESS table keeps in-frame sequences only and misses some clones. Where compared with another copy, unresolved V genes explain less than half of these, and the others have no known cause. For V, J and clone size, that table is used; D and trimming come from the DNA. In this sample the table shows roughly 100,000 clones, 84% of which occur a single time. Approximately 3% of the sample is taken by the ten largest.

Thawed unstimulated PBMCs were stained for CD3, CD4 and CD8 and FACS-sorted into CD3+CD4+ and CD3+CD8+ populations. All 8 studied subjects were randomized to withdrawal of immunosuppression. The Qiagen DNeasy Blood and Tissue Kit was used to isolate genomic DNA. The sample belongs to a study of T cell clones after liver transplantation (dated by TCRdb to the late 2010s). Regarding the research as a whole: The samples were obtained from ITN030ST, a randomized trial that attempted immunosuppression withdrawal within 2 years after liver transplantation. After a pre-transplant mixed lymphocyte reaction, TCRbeta sequencing was used to pinpoint donor-reactive T cell clones, which were subsequently tracked in post-transplant blood. As an antigen-independent comparator for donor-reactive sequences, third party-reactive TCRbeta sequences were also identified from pre-transplant MLRs. Of the eight recipients, a few were HCV-positive, while the remaining recipients had been transplanted for non-autoimmune, non-viral indications. Subjects received no induction therapy and standard immunosuppression until randomization at 12-24 months post-transplant. To count as tolerant, a recipient had to stay completely off immunosuppression for at least one year without liver enzymes climbing beyond twice the upper limit of normal. Blood samples were collected pre-transplant, pre-randomization before withdrawal, and post-randomization after either complete withdrawal or failed withdrawal. Of the 8 liver transplant recipients making up the studied cohort, 3 were classified as tolerant and 5 as non-tolerant.

At the junction V is shortened by 1 base and J by 17 bases, with 12 bases in between. CDR1 SGHTA and CDR2 FQGNSA were looked up in the germline V gene. Taken from cysteine to phenylalanine, the CDR3 has 12 residues. The sequence is cut down to CDR3 DNA, 36 bases in frame from base 1. Overall study outcomes, separate from this receptor: Low numbers of available donor cells limited the measurable donor-reactive repertoire in two subjects. In 5 of 8 subjects, circulating donor-reactive CD4 TCRbeta sequences decreased significantly after transplant, regardless of tolerance or HCV status. After accounting for repertoire turnover, donor-reactive detection was significantly reduced in 7 of 8 subjects for CD4 and 8 of 8 for CD8. Since no allograft tissue specimens were available, donor-reactive T cells may have migrated into the graft instead of being deleted. The decline in donor-reactive sequences exceeded the decline in third party-reactive sequences, suggesting partial antigen-specific deletion that was unrelated to withdrawal success. Because of small, heterogeneous patient numbers and non-standardized post-transplant time points, the conclusions were only preliminary.

The receptor was derived from a human patient who received a liver transplant. After a transplant, some T cells may be the graft donor's own cells. Recombination linked TRBV7-2 to TRBJ1-6; too little of a D gene remains to name it. The sample was CD4+ T cells from blood, taken approximately 4 years after liver transplant. The sequenced DNA is TGTGCCAGCAGCTTAGGGAGGCATGAGGTCCACTTT. This sequence encodes CASSLGRHEVHF.